Following are 6 T cell receptor beta chains from one sample sequenced in a study of cytomegalovirus exposure and HLA in healthy donors. Primers: 60 Vbeta forward and 13 Jbeta reverse. The data were produced by immunoSEQ multiplex PCR, yet TCRdb's version contains in-frame clones alone and is incomplete. The top ten hold roughly 3% of the sample, which has about 130,000 clones, approximately 17% seen once. Sequenced: PBMCs. These receptors all stem from a female donor in good health and CMV-seropositive.

A single count supports this clone. The V call is TRBV19, the J call TRBJ2-2; no definite D call. The germline V gene has CDR1 LNHDA and CDR2 SQIVND (reference sequence). CDR3 length: 15 residues. V shed 2 bases and J shed 1 base, with 8 bases lying between them. In DNA form, the CDR3 reads TGTGCCAGTAGTATAAACAGCAAGAACACCGGGGAGCTGTTTTTT. Protein sequence: CASSINSKNTGELFF.

The rearrangement uses TRBV2 and TRBJ2-2; 11 bases fit TRBD1. The CDR3 is 14 residues long. After removal of 7 bases from V and 5 bases from J, the junction contained 3 bases not matched to a gene. In germline, CDR1 is SNHLY, CDR2 FYNNEI. The CDR3 sequence is CASIRDRGTGELFF. The CDR3 bases are TGTGCCAGCATCCGGGACAGGGGGACCGGGGAGCTGTTTTTT.

The chain has TRBV19 and TRBJ2-7; 8 bases are a match to TRBD1. Trimming removed 3 bases from V and 2 bases from J; junction bases left unmatched: 9. Germline loops: CDR1 LNHDA, CDR2 SQIVND (reference sequence). The CDR3 loop spans 16 amino acids. The DNA of the CDR3 is TGTGCCAGTAGTATTTCACGGGGACAGGCCACCTACGAGCAGTACTTC. This sequence encodes CASSISRGQATYEQYF.

The chain recombines TRBV4-1 with TRBJ1-1; 10 bases fit TRBD1. The CDR3 is 15 amino acids. With V trimmed by 2 bases and J by 11 bases, 11 bases remained unmatched. Germline CDR1 and CDR2: MGHRA and YSYEKL. The DNA for the CDR3 is TGCGCCAGCAGCCAACTCACCTGGGACAGGGGTGAGGCTTTCTTT. Its translation: CASSQLTWDRGEAFF.

J is TRBJ2-1 and V is TRBV6-5; weak D call: TRBD2 (7 bases). The V gene's germline CDR1 is MNHEY and CDR2 SVGAGI. The CDR3 loop spans 15 amino acids. V was clipped by 1 base and J by 4 bases, with 11 bases between them. The CDR3 region is CASSYLAGAYNEQFF. CDR3 sequence (DNA): TGTGCCAGCAGTTACTTGGCGGGGGCTTACAATGAGCAGTTCTTC.

In its sample, this clone was seen a few times. The J gene is TRBJ1-1, the V gene TRBV18, with TRBD1 matching over 7 bases. This CDR3 contains 16 residues. Per the germline V gene, CDR1 is KGHSH and CDR2 is LQKENI. Trimming cost V 1 base and J 0 bases; bases outside gene matches: 5. The DNA for the CDR3 is TGTGCCAGCTCACCACGACAGGGCACCATGAACACTGAAGCTTTCTTT. This encodes CASSPRQGTMNTEAFF.